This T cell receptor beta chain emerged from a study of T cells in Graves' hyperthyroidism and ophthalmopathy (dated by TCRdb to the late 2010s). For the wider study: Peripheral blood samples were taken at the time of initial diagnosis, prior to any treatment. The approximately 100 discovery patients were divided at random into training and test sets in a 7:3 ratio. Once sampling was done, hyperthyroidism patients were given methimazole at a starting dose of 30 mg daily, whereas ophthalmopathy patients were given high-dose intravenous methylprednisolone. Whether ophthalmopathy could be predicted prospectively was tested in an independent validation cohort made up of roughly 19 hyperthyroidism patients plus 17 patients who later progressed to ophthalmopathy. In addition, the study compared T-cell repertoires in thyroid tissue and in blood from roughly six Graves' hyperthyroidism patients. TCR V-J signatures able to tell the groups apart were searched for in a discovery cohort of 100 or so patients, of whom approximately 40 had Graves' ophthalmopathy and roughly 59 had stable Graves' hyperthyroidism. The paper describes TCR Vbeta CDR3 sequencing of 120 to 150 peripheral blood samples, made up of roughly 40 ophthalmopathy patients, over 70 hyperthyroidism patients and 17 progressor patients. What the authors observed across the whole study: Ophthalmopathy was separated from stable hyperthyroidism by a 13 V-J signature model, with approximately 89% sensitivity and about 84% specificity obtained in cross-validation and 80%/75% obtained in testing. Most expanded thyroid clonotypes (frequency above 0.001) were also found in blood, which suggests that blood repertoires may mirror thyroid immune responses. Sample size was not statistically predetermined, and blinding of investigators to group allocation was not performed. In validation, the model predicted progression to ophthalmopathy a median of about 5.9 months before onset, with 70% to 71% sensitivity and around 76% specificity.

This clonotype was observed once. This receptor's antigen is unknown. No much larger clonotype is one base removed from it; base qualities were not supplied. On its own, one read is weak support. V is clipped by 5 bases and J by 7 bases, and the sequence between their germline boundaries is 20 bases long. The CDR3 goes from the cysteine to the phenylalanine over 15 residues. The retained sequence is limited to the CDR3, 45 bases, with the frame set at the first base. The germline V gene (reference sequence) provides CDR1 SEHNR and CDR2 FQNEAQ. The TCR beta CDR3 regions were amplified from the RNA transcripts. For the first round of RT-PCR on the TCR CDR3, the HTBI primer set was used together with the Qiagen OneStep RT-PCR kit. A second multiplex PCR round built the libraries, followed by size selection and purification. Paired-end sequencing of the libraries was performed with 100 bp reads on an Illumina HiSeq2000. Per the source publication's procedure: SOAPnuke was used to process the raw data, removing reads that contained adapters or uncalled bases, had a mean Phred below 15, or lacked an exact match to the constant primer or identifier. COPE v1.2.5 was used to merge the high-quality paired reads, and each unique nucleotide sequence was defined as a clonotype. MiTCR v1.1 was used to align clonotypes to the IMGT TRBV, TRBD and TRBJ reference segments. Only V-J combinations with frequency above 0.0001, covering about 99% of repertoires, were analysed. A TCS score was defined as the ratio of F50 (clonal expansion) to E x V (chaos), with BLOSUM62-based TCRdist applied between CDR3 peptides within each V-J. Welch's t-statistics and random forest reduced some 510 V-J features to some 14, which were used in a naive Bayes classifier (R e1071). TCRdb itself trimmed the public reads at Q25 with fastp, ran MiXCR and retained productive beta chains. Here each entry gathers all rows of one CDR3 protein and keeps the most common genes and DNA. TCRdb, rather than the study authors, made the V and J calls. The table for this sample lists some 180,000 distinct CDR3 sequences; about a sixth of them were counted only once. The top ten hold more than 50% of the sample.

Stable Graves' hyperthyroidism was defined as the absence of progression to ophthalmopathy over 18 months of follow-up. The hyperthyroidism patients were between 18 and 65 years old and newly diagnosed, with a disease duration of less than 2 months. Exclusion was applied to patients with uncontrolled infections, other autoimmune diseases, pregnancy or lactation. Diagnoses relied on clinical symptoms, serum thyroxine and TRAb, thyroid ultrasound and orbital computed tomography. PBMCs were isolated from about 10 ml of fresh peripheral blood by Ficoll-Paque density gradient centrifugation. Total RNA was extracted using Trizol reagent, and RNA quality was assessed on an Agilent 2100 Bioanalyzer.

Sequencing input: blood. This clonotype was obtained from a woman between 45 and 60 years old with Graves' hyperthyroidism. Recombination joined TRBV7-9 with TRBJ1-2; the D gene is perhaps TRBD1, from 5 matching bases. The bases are TGTGCCAGCAGCGTTCCGGGACTGGGAGTGTTTGGCTACACCTTC. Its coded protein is CASSVPGLGVFGYTF.